Reported below is one T cell receptor beta chain. What it binds is not known. Produced via immunoSEQ multiplex PCR; TCRdb's table is partial and in-frame only. The sample carries 38,000 or so clones, 95% recorded once. CDR1 and CDR2 from the germline V gene are SQVTM and ANQGSEA. This CDR3 has 9 amino acids. The trim removed 7 bases at V and 16 bases at J, leaving 5 bases unmatched. This specimen comes from a study of T cells in tuberculosis. The wider study: Sequenced TCRs come from CD1B-GMM tetramer-binding T cells.

Each clinical donor contributed on average around 110,000 T cells from unsorted cryopreserved PBMC. Study-level points and caveats: Active tuberculosis alpha repertoires lay closer to GMM-specific TCRs than controls'.

The chain couples TRBV29-1 to TRBJ2-1; 9 positions agree with TRBD1. This TCR was sampled from a donor aged 10-29 years with latent tuberculosis or without tuberculosis infection. Sequenced sample: PBMCs. CDR3 loop: CSDRDRDFF. Here the CDR3 DNA reads TGCAGCGACCGGGACAGGGACTTCTTC.